Below are 16 T cell receptor beta chains sequenced from a single sample in a study of shared clonotypes between healthy human individuals. Generated by immunoSEQ multiplex PCR, the TCRdb table keeps only in-frame clones and is missing some. The sample lists about 2.3 million clones; approximately 93% were seen once. The specimen sequenced was naive CD4+ T cells from PBMCs. Indicated subset: CD45RA+ positively selected. The receptor source for this set is a man aged 18 to 29 in good health. Some clones in this sample may be carry-over from other donors' samples.

The chain joins TRBV27 to TRBJ2-5; tentatively, D is TRBD1 (6 bases). V was cut by 3 bases and J by 5 bases, with 13 bases left in between. The CDR3 extends over 14 amino acids. The germline V gene encodes CDR1 MNHEY and CDR2 SMNVEV (reference sequence). CDR3 in amino acids: CASSFLGAVETQYF. CDR3 DNA: TGTGCCAGCAGTTTTCTGGGGGCGGTGGAGACCCAGTACTTC.

This chain joins TRBV5-6 and TRBJ1-2, with 7 bases aligning to TRBD1. V lost 2 bases, J lost 5 bases, and 9 bases stayed unmatched. This CDR3 contains 15 residues. The germline CDR1 and CDR2 sequences are SGHDT and YYEEEE. CDR3 sequence reads: CASSFHRGDFYGYTF. CDR3 in DNA: TGTGCCAGCAGCTTCCACAGGGGAGATTTTTATGGCTACACCTTC.

Concerning this clone: A read error may produce the germline difference seen at one junction end. The V and J genes are TRBV7-3 and TRBJ1-2, with a tentative D call TRBD1 (5 bases). Germline CDR1 and CDR2: SGHTA and FQGTGA. This CDR3 has 15 residues. CDR3 sequence (DNA): TGTGCCAGCAGCCAGGGCGGGGTGTTGGGCTATGGCTACGCCTTC. This encodes CASSQGGVLGYGYAF.

The count of this clone is one. This chain joins TRBV10-3 and TRBJ2-3, with TRBD1 matching 8 bases. Germline V gene sequence: CDR1 ENHRY, CDR2 SYGVKD. CDR3 length equals 13 residues. V shed 8 bases, J shed 6 bases, and the junction held 7 bases outside the gene matches. CDR3 loop: CAIGDRRGDTQYF. CDR3 sequence (DNA): TGTGCCATCGGGGACAGGAGGGGGGATACGCAGTATTTT.

The chain is built from TRBV4-1 and TRBJ1-1; tentatively, D is TRBD1 (5 bases). V was trimmed by 2 bases and J by 0 bases, leaving 7 bases between them. CDR1 and CDR2 (germline): MGHRA, YSYEKL. The CDR3 has 14 residues. The CDR3, as DNA: TGCGCCAGCAGCCAACCCAGGGTGAACACTGAAGCTTTCTTT. It specifies CASSQPRVNTEAFF.

This rearrangement joins TRBV4-2 to TRBJ1-2; 9 bases fit TRBD1. The V segment lost 3 bases and the J segment 2 bases; nucleotides outside the gene matches: 4. Germline loops: CDR1 LGHNA, CDR2 YNFKEQ. The CDR3 length is 15 residues. The CDR3 protein is CASSQDRGGNYGYTF. CDR3 nucleotide sequence: TGTGCCAGCAGCCAGGACAGGGGAGGAAACTATGGCTACACCTTC.

The V call is TRBV7-3, the J call TRBJ1-2; possible D gene TRBD1, 5 bases. With 1 base removed from V and 7 bases from J, the gap between germline ends came to 10 bases. The CDR3 loop spans 13 amino acids. Germline V gene lookup returns CDR1 SGHTA and CDR2 FQGTGA. CDR3 residues: CASSLMGEAGYTF. The CDR3, as DNA: TGTGCCAGCAGCTTAATGGGGGAAGCTGGCTACACCTTC.

V usage is TRBV11-3 and J usage is TRBJ2-5, with TRBD2 matching 8 bases. The CDR3 extends over 13 amino acids. Germline V gene sequence: CDR1 SGHNT, CDR2 YENEEA. Trimming removed 5 bases from V and 5 bases from J; junction bases left unmatched: 4. The CDR3 here is CASSLPGGETQYF. CDR3 DNA sequence: TGTGCCAGCAGCCTCCCGGGGGGGGAGACCCAGTACTTC.

A note on this clone: The sample holds other DNA sequences that translate to the same CDR3. The chain couples TRBV7-2 to TRBJ1-5; D gene uncertain. Germline V lookup: CDR1 SGHTA, CDR2 FQGNSA. The germline V and J ends were trimmed by 8 bases and 0 bases, with 5 bases remaining between them. CDR3 length: 12 residues. The CDR3 DNA is TGTGCCAGCTCTAATAGCAATCAGCCCCAGCATTTT. This sequence encodes CASSNSNQPQHF. Based on the CDR3 plus reference TRBV7-2 and TRBJ1-5, the full variable domain is GAGVSQSPSNKVTEKGKDVELRCDPISGHTALYWYRQSLGQGLEFLIYFQGNSAPDKSGLPSDRFSAERTGGSVSTLTIQRTQQEDSAVYLCASSNSNQPQHFGDGTRLSIL.

The V gene is TRBV5-4, the J gene TRBJ1-2, with TRBD1 identical over 11 bases. Germline V gene data show CDR1 as SGHNT and CDR2 as YYREEE (reference sequence). V shed 7 bases and J 7 bases; nucleotides not matched to a gene: 6. The CDR3 runs to 13 residues. CDR3 sequence (DNA): TGTGCCAGCCGTAGGACAGGGGGCTTTGGCTACACCTTC. Protein: CASRRTGGFGYTF.

CDR3 residues: CASSPWTAYQETQYF. As DNA, the CDR3 is TGTGCCAGCAGCCCCTGGACAGCGTACCAAGAGACCCAGTACTTC. The chain couples TRBV13 to TRBJ2-5; weak D call: TRBD1 (6 bases). Germline-derived CDR1 and CDR2 are PRHDT and FYEKMQ (reference sequence). The CDR3 is 15 amino acids. The V and J ends lost 5 bases and 0 bases respectively, with 13 bases between them.

This sequence joins TRBV6-6 and TRBJ2-1; D is tentatively TRBD1 or TRBD2 (5 bases each). The CDR3 loop spans 11 amino acids. The ends were cut back, 7 bases at V and 9 bases at J, with 10 bases in the middle. Per the germline V gene, CDR1 is MNHNY and CDR2 is SVGAGI (reference sequence). CDR3 nucleotide sequence: TGTGCCAGCACTTTGGGGGTTGAGCAGTTCTTC. Residues: CASTLGVEQFF.

V and J are TRBV7-3 and TRBJ2-1; 14 nucleotides match TRBD2. CDR1 and CDR2 (germline): SGHTA, FQGTGA. The CDR3 has 16 amino acids. J was trimmed by 8 bases and V by 4 bases; bases with no gene match: 7. The CDR3: CASSSGLAGDHDEQFF. The CDR3, as DNA: TGTGCCAGCAGCTCGGGACTAGCGGGAGATCACGATGAGCAGTTCTTC.

The rearrangement links TRBV10-1 to TRBJ2-1; D remains unclear. CDR3 length: 14 amino acids. In germline, CDR1 is WNHNN, CDR2 SYGVQD (reference sequence). The V gene lost 0 bases and the J gene lost 3 bases, with 6 bases spanning the gap. CDR3 sequence (DNA): TGCGCCAGCAGTGAGTCGGGCCACTACAATGAGCAGTTCTTC. The encoded protein is CASSESGHYNEQFF.

CDR3 region: CSVPSGANVLTF. The CDR3 bases are TGCAGCGTCCCTTCTGGGGCCAACGTCCTGACTTTC. This chain uses TRBV29-1 with TRBJ2-6; D is uncertain. V gave up 6 bases and J gave up 1 base, with 4 bases separating them. CDR3 length: 12 residues. The germline CDR1 and CDR2 sequences are SQVTM and ANQGSEA.

The chain couples TRBV6-1 to TRBJ2-3, with 9 bases that match TRBD2. Germline values: CDR1 MNHNS, CDR2 SASEGT. CDR3 length: 18 residues. The J segment lost 4 bases and the V segment lost 3 bases, leaving 14 bases of the junction unmatched. The CDR3 reads CASSEVRIAGVSADTQYF. CDR3 sequence (DNA): TGTGCCAGCAGTGAGGTCAGAATAGCGGGAGTATCAGCAGATACGCAGTATTTT.